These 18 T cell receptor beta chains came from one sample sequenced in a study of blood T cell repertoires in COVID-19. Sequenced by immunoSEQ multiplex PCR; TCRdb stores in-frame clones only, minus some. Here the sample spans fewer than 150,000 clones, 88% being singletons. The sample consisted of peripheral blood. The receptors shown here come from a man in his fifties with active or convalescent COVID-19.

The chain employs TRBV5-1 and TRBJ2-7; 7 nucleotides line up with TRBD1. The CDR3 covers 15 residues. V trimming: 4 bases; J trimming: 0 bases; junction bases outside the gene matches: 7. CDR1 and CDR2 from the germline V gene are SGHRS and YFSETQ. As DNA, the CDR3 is TGCGCCAGCAGCCTCACGGGACAGCTCTCCTACGAGCAGTACTTC. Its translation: CASSLTGQLSYEQYF.

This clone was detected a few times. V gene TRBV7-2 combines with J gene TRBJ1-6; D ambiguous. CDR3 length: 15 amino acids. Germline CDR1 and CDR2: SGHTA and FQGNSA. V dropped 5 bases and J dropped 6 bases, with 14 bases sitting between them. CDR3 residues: CASSIGGVSNSPLHF. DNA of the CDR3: TGTGCCAGCAGCATAGGCGGGGTCTCTAATTCACCCCTCCACTTT.

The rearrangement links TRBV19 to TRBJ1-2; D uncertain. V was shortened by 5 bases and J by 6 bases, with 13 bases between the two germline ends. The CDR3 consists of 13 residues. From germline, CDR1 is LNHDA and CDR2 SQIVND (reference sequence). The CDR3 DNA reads TGTGCCAGTAGTCGGGTAGAAACGAATGGCTACACCTTC. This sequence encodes CASSRVETNGYTF.

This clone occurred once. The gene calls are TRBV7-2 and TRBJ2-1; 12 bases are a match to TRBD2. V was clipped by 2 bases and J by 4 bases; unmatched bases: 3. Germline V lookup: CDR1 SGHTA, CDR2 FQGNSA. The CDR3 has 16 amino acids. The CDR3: CASSLSGTSGYNEQFF. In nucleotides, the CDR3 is TGTGCCAGCAGCTTATCCGGGACTAGCGGGTACAATGAGCAGTTCTTC.

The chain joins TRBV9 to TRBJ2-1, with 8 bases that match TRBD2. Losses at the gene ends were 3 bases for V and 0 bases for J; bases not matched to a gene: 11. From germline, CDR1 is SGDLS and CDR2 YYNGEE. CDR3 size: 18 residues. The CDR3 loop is CASSDPLAGPSSYNEQFF. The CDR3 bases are TGTGCCAGCAGCGACCCGCTAGCGGGCCCGAGCTCCTACAATGAGCAGTTCTTC.

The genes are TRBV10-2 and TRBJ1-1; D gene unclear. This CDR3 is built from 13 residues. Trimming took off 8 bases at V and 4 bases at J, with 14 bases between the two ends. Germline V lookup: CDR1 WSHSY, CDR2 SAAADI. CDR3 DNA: TGCGCCAGCTCCGGCGGGAGAGCCACTGAAGCTTTCTTT. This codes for CASSGGRATEAFF.

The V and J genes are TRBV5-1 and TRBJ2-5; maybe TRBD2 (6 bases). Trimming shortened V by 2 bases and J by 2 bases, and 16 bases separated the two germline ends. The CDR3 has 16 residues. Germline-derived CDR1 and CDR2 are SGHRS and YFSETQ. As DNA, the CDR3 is TGCGCCAGCAGCTTAATCGGAACAGGACTACAAGAGACCCAGTACTTC. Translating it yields CASSLIGTGLQETQYF.

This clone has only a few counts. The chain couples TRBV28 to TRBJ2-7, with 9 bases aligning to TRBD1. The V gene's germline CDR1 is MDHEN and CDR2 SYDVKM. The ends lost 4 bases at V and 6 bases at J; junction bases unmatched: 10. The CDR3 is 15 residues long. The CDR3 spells CASSWAGTGRSEQYF. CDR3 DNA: TGTGCCAGCAGTTGGGCCGGGACAGGGCGTAGCGAGCAGTACTTC.

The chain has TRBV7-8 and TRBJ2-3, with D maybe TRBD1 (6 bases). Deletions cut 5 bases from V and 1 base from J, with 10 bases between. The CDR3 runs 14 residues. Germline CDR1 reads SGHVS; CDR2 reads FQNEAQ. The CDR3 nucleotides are TGTGCCAGCAGCCCCCGACAGGGCACAGATACGCAGTATTTT. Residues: CASSPRQGTDTQYF.

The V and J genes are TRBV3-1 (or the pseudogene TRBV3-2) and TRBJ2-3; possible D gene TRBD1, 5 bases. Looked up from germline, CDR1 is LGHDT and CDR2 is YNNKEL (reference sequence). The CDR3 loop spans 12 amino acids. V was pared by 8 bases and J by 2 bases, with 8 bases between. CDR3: CASGATTDTQYF. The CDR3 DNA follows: TGTGCCAGCGGGGCCACCACAGATACGCAGTATTTT.

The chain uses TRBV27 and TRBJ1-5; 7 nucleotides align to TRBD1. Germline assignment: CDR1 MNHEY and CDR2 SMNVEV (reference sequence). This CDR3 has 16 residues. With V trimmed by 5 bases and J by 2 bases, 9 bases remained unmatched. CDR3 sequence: CASSLTYRGRNQPQHF. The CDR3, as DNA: TGTGCCAGCAGTCTAACTTACAGGGGACGCAATCAGCCCCAGCATTTT.

The CDR3 DNA is TGTGCCAGCAGCCGGAACAGGGAGAATTCACCCCTCCACTTT. This sequence encodes CASSRNRENSPLHF. V usage is TRBV3-1 (or the pseudogene TRBV3-2) and J usage is TRBJ1-6, with D perhaps TRBD1 (6 bases). Germline V gives CDR1 LGHDT, CDR2 YNNKEL (reference sequence). V gave up 4 bases and J gave up 7 bases, with 11 bases separating them. The CDR3 has 14 residues.

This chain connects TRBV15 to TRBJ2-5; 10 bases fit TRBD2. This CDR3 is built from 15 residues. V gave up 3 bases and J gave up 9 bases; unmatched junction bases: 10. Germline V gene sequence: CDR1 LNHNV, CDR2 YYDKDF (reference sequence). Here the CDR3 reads CATSRELAGLGSQYF. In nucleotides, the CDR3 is TGTGCCACCAGCAGGGAACTAGCGGGATTAGGGTCCCAGTACTTC. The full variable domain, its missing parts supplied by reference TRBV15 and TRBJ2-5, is DAMVIQNPRYQVTQFGKPVTLSCSQTLNHNVMYWYQQKSSQAPKLLFHYYDKDFNNEADTPDNFQSRRPNTSFCFLDIRSPGLGDTAMYLCATSRELAGLGSQYFGPGTRLLVL.

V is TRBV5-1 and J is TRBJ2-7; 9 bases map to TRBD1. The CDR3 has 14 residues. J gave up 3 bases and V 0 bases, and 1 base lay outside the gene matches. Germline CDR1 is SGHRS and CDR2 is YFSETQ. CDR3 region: CASSLGTGVYEQYF. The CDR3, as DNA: TGCGCCAGCAGCTTGGGGACAGGGGTCTACGAGCAGTACTTC.

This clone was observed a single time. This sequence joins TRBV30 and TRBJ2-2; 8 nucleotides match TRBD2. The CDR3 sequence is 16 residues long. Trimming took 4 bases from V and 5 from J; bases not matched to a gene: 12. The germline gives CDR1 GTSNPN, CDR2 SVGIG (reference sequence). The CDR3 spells CAWKYGRAGGTGELFF. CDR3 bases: TGTGCCTGGAAATACGGGAGGGCCGGGGGAACCGGGGAGCTGTTTTTT.

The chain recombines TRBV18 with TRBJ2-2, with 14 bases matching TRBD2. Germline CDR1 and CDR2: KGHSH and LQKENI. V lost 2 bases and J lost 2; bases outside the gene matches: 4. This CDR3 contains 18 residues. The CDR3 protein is CASSPRTSGRTNTGELFF. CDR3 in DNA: TGTGCCAGCTCACCAAGGACTAGCGGGAGGACCAACACCGGGGAGCTGTTTTTT. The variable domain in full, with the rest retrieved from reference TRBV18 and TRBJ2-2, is NAGVMQNPRHLVRRRGQEARLRCSPMKGHSHVYWYRQLPEEGLKFMVYLQKENIIDESGMPKERFSAEFPKEGPSILRIQQVVRGDSAAYFCASSPRTSGRTNTGELFFGEGSRLTVL.

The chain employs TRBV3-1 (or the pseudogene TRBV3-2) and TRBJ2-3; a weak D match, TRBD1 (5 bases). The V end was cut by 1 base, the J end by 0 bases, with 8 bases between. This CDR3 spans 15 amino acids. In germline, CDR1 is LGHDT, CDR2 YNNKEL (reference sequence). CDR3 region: CASSQVTVSTDTQYF. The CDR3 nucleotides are TGTGCCAGCAGCCAAGTGACAGTCAGCACAGATACGCAGTATTTT.

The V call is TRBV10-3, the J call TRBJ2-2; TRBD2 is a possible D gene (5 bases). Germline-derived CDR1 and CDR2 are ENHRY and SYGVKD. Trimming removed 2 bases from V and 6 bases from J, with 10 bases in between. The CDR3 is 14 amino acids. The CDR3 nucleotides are TGTGCCATCAGTGAGCGAGCGGACCCCGGGGAGCTGTTTTTT. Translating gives CAISERADPGELFF.